Presented here are 4 T cell receptor beta chains from one specimen sequenced in a study of technical replicates of blood from four donors. Profiling relied on immunoSEQ multiplex PCR, and the TCRdb table lists in-frame clones only, not all of them. The sample has roughly 80,000 clones; 85% to 95% are singletons. Sequencing was carried out using T cells isolated from PBMCs. All receptors come from a human donor in good health.

The chain has TRBV9 and TRBJ1-1; D is undetermined. V dropped 0 bases and J dropped 1 base, with 7 bases sitting between them. The CDR3 covers 14 residues. Germline V gives CDR1 SGDLS, CDR2 YYNGEE. CDR3 sequence: CASSVDYGNTEAFF. CDR3 coding DNA: TGTGCCAGCAGCGTAGACTACGGGAACACTGAAGCTTTCTTT.

The genes are TRBV7-9 and TRBJ1-1; D possibly corresponds to TRBD1 (5 bases). The germline V and J ends were trimmed by 5 bases and 6 bases, with 19 bases remaining between them. This CDR3 region has 15 residues. The germline V gene has CDR1 SEHNR and CDR2 FQNEAQ (reference sequence). The CDR3 region has the DNA TGTGCCAGCAGCAAGTCTGGCGGCGGGGCGGCTGAAGCTTTCTTT. This gives the protein CASSKSGGGAAEAFF.

This chain connects TRBV7-2 to TRBJ1-1; TRBD1 might be the D (6 bases). The V end lost 3 bases, the J end lost 8 bases, and 16 bases lay between the germline ends. The germline CDR1 and CDR2 sequences are SGHTA and FQGNSA. The CDR3 consists of 14 residues. The CDR3 loop reads CASSFTGTRHEAFF. CDR3 nucleotides: TGTGCCAGCAGCTTTACCGGGACACGTCACGAAGCTTTCTTT.

The rearrangement links TRBV5-4 to TRBJ2-5; 10 nucleotides line up with TRBD1. Germline values: CDR1 SGHNT, CDR2 YYREEE (reference sequence). The CDR3 sequence is 16 residues long. The V segment lost 5 bases and the J segment 1 base; nucleotides outside the gene matches: 8. The DNA of the CDR3 is TGTGCCAGCAGAACCGGGACAGGGGACGGCCAAGAGACCCAGTACTTC. Translation gives CASRTGTGDGQETQYF.